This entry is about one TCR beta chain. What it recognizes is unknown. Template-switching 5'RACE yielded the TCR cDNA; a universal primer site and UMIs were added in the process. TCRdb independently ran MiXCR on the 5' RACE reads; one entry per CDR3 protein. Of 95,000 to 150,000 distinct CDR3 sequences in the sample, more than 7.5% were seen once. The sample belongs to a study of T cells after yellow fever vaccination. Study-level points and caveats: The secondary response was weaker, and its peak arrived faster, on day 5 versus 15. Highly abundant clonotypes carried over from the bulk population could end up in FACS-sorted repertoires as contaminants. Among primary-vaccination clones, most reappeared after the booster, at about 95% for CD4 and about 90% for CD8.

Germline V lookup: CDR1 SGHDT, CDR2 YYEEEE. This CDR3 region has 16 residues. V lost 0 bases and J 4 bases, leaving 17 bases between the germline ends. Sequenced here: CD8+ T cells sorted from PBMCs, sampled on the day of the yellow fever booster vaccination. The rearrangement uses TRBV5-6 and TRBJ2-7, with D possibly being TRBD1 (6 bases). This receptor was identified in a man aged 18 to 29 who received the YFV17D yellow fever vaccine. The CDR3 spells CASSLVGGSKRYEQYF. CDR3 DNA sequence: TGTGCCAGCAGCTTGGTTGGGGGCTCGAAACGATACGAGCAGTACTTC.